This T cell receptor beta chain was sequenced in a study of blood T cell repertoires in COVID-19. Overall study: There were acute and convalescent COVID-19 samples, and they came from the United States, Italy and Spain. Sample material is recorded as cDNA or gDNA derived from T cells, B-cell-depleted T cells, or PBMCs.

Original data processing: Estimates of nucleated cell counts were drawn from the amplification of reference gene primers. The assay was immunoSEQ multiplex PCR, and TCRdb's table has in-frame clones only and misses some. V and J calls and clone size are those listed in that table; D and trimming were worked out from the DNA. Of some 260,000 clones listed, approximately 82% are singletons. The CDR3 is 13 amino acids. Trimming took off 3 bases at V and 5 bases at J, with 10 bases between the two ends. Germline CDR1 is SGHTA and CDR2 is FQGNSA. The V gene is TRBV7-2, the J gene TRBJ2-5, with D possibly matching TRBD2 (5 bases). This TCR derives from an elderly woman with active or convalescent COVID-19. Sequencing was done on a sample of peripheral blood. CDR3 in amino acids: CASSFPGGETQYF. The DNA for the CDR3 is TGTGCCAGCAGCTTTCCAGGAGGCGAGACCCAGTACTTC.